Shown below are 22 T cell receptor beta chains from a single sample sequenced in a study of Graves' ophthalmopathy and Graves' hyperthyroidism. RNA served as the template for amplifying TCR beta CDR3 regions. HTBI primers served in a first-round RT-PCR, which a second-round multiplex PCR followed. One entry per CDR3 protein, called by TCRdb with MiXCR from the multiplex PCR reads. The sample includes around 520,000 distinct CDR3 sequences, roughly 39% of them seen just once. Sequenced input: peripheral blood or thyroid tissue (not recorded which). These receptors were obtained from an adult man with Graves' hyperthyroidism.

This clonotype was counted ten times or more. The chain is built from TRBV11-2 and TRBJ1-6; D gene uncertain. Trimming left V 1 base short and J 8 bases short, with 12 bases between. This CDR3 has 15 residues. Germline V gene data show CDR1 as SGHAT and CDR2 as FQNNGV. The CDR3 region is CASSLGLRSHSPLHF. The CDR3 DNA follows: TGTGCCAGCAGCTTAGGACTGCGGTCCCATTCACCCCTCCACTTT.

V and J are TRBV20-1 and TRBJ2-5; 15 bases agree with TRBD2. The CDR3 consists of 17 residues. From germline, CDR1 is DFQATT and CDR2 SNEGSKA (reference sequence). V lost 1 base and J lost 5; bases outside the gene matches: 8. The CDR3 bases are TGCAGTGCTAGAGGCTTGGGGGGACTAGCGGGAGGCGAGACCCAGTACTTC. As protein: CSARGLGGLAGGETQYF.

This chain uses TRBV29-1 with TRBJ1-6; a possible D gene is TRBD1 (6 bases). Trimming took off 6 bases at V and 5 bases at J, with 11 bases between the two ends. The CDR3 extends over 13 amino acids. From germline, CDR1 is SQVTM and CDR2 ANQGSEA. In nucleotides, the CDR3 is TGCAGCGTAGGGACAATCGATAATTCACCCCTCCACTTT. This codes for CSVGTIDNSPLHF.

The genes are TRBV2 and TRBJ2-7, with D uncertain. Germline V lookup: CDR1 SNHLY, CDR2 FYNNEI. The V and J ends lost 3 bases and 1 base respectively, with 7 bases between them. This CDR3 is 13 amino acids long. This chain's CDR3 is CASSDVESYEQYF. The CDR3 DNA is TGTGCCAGCAGTGACGTGGAGTCCTACGAGCAGTACTTC.

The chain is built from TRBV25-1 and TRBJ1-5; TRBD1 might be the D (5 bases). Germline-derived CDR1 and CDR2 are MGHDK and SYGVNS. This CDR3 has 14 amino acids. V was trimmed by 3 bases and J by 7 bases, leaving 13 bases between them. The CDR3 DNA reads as TGTGCCAGCAGTGACGCAGGGACCGGACAGCCCCAGCATTTT. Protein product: CASSDAGTGQPQHF.

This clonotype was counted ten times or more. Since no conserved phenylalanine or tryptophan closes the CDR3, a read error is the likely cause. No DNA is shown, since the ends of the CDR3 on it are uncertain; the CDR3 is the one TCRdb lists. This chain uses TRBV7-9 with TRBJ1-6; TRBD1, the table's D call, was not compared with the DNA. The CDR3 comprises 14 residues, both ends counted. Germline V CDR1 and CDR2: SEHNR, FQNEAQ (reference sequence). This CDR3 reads CASSSADRPDVLMI.

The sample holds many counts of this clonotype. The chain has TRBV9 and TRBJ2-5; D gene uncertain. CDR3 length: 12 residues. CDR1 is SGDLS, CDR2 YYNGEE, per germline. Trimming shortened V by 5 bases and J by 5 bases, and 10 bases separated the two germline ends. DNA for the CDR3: TGTGCCAGCAGTAAAATTGGGGAGACCCAGTACTTC. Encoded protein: CASSKIGETQYF. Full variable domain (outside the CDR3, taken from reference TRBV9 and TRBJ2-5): DSGVTQTPKHLITATGQRVTLRCSPRSGDLSVYWYQQSLDQGLQFLIQYYNGEERAKGNILERFSAQQFPDLHSELNLSSLELGDSALYFCASSKIGETQYFGPGTRLLVL.

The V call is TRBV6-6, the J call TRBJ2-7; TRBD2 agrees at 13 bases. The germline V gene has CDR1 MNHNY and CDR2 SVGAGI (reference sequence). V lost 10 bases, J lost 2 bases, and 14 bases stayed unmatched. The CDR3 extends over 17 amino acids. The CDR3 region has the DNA TGTGCCACCAGAGACCGCGGGACTAGCGGGAAAACCTACGAGCAGTACTTC. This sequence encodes CATRDRGTSGKTYEQYF.

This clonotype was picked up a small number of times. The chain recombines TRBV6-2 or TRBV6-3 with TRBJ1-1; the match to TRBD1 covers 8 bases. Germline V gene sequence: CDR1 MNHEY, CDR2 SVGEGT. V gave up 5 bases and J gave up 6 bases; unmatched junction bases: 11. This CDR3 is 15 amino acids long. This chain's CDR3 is CASSRSPGTGPEAFF. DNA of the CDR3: TGTGCCAGCAGTCGCTCCCCCGGGACAGGACCTGAAGCTTTCTTT.

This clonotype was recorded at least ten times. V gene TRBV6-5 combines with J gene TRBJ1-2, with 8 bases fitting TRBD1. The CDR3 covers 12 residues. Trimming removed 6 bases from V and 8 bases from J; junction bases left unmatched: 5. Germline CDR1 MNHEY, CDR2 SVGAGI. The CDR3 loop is CASRTTGAGYTF. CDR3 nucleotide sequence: TGTGCCAGCAGAACGACAGGGGCGGGCTACACCTTC.

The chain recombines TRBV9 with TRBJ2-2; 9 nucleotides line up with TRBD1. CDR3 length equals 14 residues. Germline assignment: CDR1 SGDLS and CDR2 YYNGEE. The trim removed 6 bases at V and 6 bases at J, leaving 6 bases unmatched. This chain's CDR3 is CASKGQGVSGELFF. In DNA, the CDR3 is TGTGCCAGCAAGGGACAGGGCGTGTCCGGGGAGCTGTTTTTT.

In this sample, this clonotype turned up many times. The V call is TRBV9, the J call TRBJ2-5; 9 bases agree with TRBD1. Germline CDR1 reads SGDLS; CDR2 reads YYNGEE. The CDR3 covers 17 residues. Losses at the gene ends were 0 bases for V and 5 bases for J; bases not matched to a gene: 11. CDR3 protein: CASSVGGLTGGGETQYF. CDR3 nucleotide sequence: TGTGCCAGCAGCGTAGGGGGCCTCACAGGGGGCGGCGAGACCCAGTACTTC.

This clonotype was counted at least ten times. The CDR3 region has the DNA TGTGCCACCACCTCGGACAGGTCAACCTACGAGCAGTACTTC. Its protein is CATTSDRSTYEQYF. The J gene is TRBJ2-7, the V gene TRBV15; 7 bases match TRBD1. V dropped 7 bases and J dropped 2; count of bases not matched to a gene: 8. The CDR3 covers 14 residues. CDR1 LNHNV and CDR2 YYDKDF come from the germline V gene (reference sequence).

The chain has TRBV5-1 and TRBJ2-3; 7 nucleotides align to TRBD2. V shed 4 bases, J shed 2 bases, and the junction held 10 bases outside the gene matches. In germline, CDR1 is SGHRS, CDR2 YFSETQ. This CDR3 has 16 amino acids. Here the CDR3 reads CASSLTSSGFTDTQYF. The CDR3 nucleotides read TGCGCCAGCAGCCTTACGTCTAGCGGTTTCACAGATACGCAGTATTTT. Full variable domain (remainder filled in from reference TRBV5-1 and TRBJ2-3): KAGVTQTPRYLIKTRGQQVTLSCSPISGHRSVSWYQQTPGQGLQFLFEYFSETQRNKGNFPGRFSGRQFSNSRSEMNVSTLELGDSALYLCASSLTSSGFTDTQYFGPGTRLTVL.

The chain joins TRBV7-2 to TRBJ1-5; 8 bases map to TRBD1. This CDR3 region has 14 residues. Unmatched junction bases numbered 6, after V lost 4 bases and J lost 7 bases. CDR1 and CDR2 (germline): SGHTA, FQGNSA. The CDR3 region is CASSSAGGGQPQHF. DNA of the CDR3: TGTGCCAGCAGCTCGGCAGGGGGCGGGCAGCCCCAGCATTTT.

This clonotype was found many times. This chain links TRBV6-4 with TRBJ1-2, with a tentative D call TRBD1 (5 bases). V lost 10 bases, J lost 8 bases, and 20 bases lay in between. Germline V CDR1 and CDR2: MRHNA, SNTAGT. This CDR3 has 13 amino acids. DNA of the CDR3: TGTGCCAATCCGACCCGGGGCGTCGGGGGCTACACCTTC. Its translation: CANPTRGVGGYTF.

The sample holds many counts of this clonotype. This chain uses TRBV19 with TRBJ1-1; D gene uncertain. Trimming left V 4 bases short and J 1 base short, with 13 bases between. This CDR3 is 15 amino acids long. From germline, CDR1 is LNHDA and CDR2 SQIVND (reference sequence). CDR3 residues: CASSTPSRTNTEAFF. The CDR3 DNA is TGTGCCAGTAGTACCCCTTCACGGACGAACACTGAAGCTTTCTTT.

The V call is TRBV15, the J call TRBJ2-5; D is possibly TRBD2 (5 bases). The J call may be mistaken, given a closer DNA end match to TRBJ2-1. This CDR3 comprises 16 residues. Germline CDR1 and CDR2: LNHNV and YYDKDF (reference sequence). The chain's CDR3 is CATSRPRLEFPGEQFF. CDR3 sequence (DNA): TGTGCCACCAGCAGACCTCGACTTGAGTTTCCGGGGGAGCAGTTCTTC.

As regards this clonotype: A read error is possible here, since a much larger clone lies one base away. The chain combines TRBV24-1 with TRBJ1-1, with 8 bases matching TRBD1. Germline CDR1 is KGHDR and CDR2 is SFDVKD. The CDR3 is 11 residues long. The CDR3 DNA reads TGTGCCGCCAGGGATACAGGGGGAGCTTTCTTT. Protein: CAARDTGGAFF.

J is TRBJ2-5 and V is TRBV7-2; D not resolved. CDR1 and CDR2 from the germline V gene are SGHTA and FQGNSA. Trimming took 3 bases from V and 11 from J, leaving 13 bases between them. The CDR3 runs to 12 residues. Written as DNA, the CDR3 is TGTACCAGCAGCTTGGTGTCGTATGAGCAGTACTTC. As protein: CTSSLVSYEQYF.

The CDR3 reads CASSLGLLNEKLFF. Here the CDR3 DNA reads TGTGCCAGCAGTTTGGGGCTCCTCAATGAAAAACTGTTTTTT. The chain employs TRBV12-3 or TRBV12-4 and TRBJ1-4; D might be TRBD1 (5 bases). CDR3 length: 14 amino acids. V was shortened by 3 bases and J by 5 bases, with 10 bases between the two germline ends.

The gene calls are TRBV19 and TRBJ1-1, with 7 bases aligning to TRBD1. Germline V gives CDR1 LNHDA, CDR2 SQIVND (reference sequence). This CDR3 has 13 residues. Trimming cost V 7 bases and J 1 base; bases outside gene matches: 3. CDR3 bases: TGTGCCAGTACCAGGACAGGGAACACTGAAGCTTTCTTT. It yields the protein CASTRTGNTEAFF.